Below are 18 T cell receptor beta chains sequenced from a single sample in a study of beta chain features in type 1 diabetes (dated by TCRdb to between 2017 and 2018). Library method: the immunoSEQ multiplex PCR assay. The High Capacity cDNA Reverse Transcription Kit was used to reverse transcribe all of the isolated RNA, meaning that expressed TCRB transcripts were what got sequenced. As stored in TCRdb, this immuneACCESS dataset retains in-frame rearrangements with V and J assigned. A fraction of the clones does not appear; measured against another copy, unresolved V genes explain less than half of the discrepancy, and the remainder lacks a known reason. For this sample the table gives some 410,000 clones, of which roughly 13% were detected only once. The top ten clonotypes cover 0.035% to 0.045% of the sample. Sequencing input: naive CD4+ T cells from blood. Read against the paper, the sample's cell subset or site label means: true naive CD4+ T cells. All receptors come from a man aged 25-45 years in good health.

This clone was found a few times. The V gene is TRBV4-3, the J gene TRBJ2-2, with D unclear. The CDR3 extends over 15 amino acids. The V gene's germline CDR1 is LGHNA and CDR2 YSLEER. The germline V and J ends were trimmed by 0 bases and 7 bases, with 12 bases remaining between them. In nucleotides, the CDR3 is TGCGCCAGCAGCCAAGAACTGAGCGTTGGCGGGGAGCTGTTTTTT. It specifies CASSQELSVGGELFF.

The CDR3 sequence is CASSPFRGVHEQFF. In DNA, the CDR3 is TGTGCCAGCTCACCTTTCCGGGGGGTTCATGAGCAGTTCTTC. The V call is TRBV18, the J call TRBJ2-1; 7 positions agree with TRBD2. V was pared by 3 bases and J by 8 bases, with 7 bases of the junction left unmatched. The germline V gene encodes CDR1 KGHSH and CDR2 LQKENI. The CDR3 is made up of 14 amino acids.

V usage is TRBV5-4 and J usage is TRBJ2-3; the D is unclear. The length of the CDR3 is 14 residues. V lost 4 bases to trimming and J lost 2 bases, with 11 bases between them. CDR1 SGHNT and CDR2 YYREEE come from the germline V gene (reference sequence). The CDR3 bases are TGTGCCAGCAGCCACGACTGGGCCACAGATACGCAGTATTTT. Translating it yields CASSHDWATDTQYF. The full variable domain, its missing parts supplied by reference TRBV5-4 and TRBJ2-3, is ETGVTQSPTHLIKTRGQQVTLRCSSQSGHNTVSWYQQALGQGPQFIFQYYREEENGRGNFPPRFSGLQFPNYSSELNVNALELDDSALYLCASSHDWATDTQYFGPGTRLTVL.

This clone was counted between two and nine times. CDR3 nucleotide sequence: TGCGCCAGCAGTGAGTCAAGGACAGGATATGGCTACACCTTC. Amino acid sequence: CASSESRTGYGYTF. J is TRBJ1-2 and V is TRBV10-2; 7 positions match TRBD1. The CDR3 is made up of 14 amino acids. Unmatched junction bases numbered 3, after V lost 0 bases and J lost 5 bases. Germline V gives CDR1 WSHSY, CDR2 SAAADI.

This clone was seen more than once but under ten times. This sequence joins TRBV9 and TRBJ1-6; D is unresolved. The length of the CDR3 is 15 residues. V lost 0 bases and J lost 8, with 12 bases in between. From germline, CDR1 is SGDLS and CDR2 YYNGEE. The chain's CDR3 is CASSVGMAEHSPLHF. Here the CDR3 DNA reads TGTGCCAGCAGCGTAGGTATGGCGGAACATTCACCCCTCCACTTT.

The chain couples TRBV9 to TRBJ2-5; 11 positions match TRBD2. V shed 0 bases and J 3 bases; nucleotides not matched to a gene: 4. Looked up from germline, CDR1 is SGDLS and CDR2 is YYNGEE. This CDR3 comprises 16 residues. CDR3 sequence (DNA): TGTGCCAGCAGCGTAGCTAGCGGGGGGAGAGAAGAGACCCAGTACTTC. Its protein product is CASSVASGGREETQYF.

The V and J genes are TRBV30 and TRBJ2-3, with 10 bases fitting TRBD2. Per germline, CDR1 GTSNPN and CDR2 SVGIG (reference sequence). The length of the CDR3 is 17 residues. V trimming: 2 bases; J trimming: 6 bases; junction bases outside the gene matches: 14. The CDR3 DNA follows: TGTGCCTGGAGTTCAGAAAGGACTAGCGGAGTTTCCGATACGCAGTATTTT. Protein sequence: CAWSSERTSGVSDTQYF.

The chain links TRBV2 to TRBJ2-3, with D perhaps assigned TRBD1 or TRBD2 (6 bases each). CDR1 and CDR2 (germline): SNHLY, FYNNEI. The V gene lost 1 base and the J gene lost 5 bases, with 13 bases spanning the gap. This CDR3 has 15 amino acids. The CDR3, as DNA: TGTGCCAGCAGTGAAGAGACAGGAGGGGGAGATACGCAGTATTTT. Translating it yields CASSEETGGGDTQYF.

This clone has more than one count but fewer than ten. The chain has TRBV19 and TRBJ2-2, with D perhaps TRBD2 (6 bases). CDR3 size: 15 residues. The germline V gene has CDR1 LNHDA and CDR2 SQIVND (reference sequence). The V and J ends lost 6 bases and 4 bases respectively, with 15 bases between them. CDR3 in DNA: TGTGCCAGTAGCGGTAACGGGCGGGGCACCGGGGAGCTGTTTTTT. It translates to CASSGNGRGTGELFF.

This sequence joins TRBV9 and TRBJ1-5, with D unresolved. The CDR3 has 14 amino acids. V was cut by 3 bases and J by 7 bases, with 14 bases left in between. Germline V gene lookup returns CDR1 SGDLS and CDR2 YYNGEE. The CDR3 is CASSATGSGQPQHF. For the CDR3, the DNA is TGTGCCAGCAGCGCCACTGGTTCCGGCCAGCCCCAGCATTTT.

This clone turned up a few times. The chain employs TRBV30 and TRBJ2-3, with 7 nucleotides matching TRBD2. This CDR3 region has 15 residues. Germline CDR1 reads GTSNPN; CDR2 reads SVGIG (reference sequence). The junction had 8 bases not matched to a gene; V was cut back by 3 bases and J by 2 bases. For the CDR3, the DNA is TGTGCCTGGAGGGCACCTAGCGGAAACACAGATACGCAGTATTTT. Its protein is CAWRAPSGNTDTQYF. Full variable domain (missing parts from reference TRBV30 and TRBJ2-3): SQTIHQWPATLVQPVGSPLSLECTVEGTSNPNLYWYRQAAGRGLQLLFYSVGIGQISSEVPQNLSASRPQDRQFILSSKKLLLSDSGFYLCAWRAPSGNTDTQYFGPGTRLTVL.

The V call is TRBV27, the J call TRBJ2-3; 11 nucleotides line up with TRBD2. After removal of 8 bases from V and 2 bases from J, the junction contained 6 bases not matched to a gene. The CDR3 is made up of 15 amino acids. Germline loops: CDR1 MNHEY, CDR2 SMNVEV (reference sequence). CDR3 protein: CASLGLAENTDTQYF. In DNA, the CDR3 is TGTGCCAGCTTGGGACTAGCGGAGAACACAGATACGCAGTATTTT.

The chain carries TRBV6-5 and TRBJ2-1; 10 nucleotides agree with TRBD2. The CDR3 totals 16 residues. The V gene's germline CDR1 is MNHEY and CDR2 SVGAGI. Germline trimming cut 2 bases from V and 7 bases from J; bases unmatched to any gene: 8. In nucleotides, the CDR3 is TGTGCCAGCAGTTACCGCCTAGCGGGGGCGTGGAATGAGCAGTTCTTC. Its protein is CASSYRLAGAWNEQFF.

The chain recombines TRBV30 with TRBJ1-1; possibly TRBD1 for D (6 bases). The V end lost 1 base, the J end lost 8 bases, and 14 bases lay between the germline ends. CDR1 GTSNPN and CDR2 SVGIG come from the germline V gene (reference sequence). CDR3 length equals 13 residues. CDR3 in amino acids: CAWSDTGFYEAFF. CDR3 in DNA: TGTGCCTGGAGTGATACAGGGTTCTACGAAGCTTTCTTT.

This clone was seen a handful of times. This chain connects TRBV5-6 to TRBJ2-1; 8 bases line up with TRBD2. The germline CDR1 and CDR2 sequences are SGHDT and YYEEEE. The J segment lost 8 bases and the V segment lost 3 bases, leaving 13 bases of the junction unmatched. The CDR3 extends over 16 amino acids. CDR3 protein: CASSSFWSGSSYEQFF. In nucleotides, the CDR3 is TGTGCCAGCAGCTCTTTCTGGAGCGGGAGTAGTTATGAGCAGTTCTTC.

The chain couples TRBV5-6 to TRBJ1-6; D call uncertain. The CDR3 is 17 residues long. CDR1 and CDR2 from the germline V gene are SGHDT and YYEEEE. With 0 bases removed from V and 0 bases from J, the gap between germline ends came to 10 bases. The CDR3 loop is CASSLALPGSYNSPLHF. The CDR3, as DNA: TGTGCCAGCAGCTTGGCCCTTCCGGGCTCCTATAATTCACCCCTCCACTTT.

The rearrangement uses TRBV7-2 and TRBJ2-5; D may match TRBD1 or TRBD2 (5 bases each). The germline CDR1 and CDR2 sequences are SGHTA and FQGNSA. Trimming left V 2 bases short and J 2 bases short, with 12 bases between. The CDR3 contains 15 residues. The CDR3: CASSLSGTHQETQYF. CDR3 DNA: TGTGCCAGCAGCTTATCCGGGACGCATCAAGAGACCCAGTACTTC. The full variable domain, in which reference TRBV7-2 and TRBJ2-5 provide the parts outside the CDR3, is GAGVSQSPSNKVTEKGKDVELRCDPISGHTALYWYRQSLGQGLEFLIYFQGNSAPDKSGLPSDRFSAERTGGSVSTLTIQRTQQEDSAVYLCASSLSGTHQETQYFGPGTRLLVL.

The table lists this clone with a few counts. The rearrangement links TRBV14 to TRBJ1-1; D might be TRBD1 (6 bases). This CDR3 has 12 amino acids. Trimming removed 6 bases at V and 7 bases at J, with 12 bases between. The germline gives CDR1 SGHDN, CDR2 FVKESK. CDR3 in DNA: TGTGCCAGCAGTCGTGACAGGATTGAAGCTTTCTTT. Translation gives CASSRDRIEAFF.